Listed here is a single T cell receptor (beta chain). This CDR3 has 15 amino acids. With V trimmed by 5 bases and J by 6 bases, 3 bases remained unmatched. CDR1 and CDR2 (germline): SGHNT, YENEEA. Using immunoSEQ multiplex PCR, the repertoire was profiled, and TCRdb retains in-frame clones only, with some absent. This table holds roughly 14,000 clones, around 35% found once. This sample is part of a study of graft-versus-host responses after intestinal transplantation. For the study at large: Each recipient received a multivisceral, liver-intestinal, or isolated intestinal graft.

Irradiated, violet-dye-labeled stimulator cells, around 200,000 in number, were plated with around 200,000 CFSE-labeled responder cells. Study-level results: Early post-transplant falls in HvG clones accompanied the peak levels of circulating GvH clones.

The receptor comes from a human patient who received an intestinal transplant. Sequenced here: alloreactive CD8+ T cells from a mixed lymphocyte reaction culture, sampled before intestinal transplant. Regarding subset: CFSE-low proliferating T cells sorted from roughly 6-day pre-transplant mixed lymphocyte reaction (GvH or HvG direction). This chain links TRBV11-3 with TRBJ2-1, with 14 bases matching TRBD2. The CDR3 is CASSRLAGGPNEQFF. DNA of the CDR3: TGTGCCAGCAGCCGACTAGCGGGGGGGCCCAATGAGCAGTTCTTC.